This is a list of T cell receptor beta chains from one sample in a study of follicular helper T cells after annual influenza vaccination. The table came from immunoSEQ multiplex PCR; TCRdb's copy has only in-frame clones and leaves some out. The data show approximately 11,000 clones, 70% to 85% seen once. This sample comprised CXCR5- memory CD4+ T cells sorted from blood, obtained on the day of influenza vaccination. The receptors shown here come from an adult who received the influenza vaccine. Both conserved end residues are part of each CDR3. The D gene is left open where the match is weak. Some rows have no size entry. The others give once, few or many, or a class for an expanded clone.

J	V	D	size	CDR3	DNA
TRBJ1-2	TRBV6-5	.	.	CASSGAEGIYGYTF	TGTGCCAGCAGTGGGGCGGAGGGGATCTATGGCTACACCTTC
TRBJ2-3	TRBV19	TRBD1	.	CASSIAGTGVHSDTQYF	TGTGCCAGTAGTATAGCTGGGACAGGGGTTCATTCAGATACGCAGTATTTT
TRBJ2-1	TRBV18	.	.	CASSMGGSYNEQFF	TGTGCCAGCTCAATGGGCGGAAGCTACAATGAGCAGTTCTTC
TRBJ1-5	TRBV4-2	.	.	CASSQEPGRRQPQHF	TGTGCCAGCAGCCAAGAGCCCGGCCGCCGACAGCCCCAGCATTTT
TRBJ2-5	TRBV11-3	TRBD1	.	CASSKTGTGHQETQYF	TGTGCCAGCAGTAAAACTGGGACAGGGCACCAAGAGACCCAGTACTTC
TRBJ1-5	TRBV2	.	few	CATADGLSNQPQHF	TGTGCCACCGCGGACGGGCTTAGCAATCAGCCCCAGCATTTT
TRBJ1-4	TRBV9	TRBD1	few	CASSAQQGPGEKLFF	TGTGCCAGCAGCGCGCAACAGGGGCCCGGTGAAAAACTGTTTTTT
TRBJ2-7	TRBV19	.	.	CASSLTGASYEQYF	TGTGCCAGTAGTTTGACGGGGGCCTCCTACGAGCAGTACTTC
TRBJ1-3	TRBV9	.	.	CASSVAIHPGNTIYF	TGTGCCAGCAGCGTAGCTATACACCCTGGAAACACCATATATTTT
TRBJ1-4	TRBV7-2	TRBD1	.	CASSQGQGSEKLFF	TGTGCCAGCAGCCAGGGACAGGGGAGTGAAAAACTGTTTTTT
TRBJ2-1	TRBV19	TRBD2	.	CASGRPSGSNEQFF	TGTGCCAGTGGACGGCCTAGCGGGAGCAATGAGCAGTTCTTC
TRBJ1-3	TRBV2	.	.	CASSDHPSSGNTIYF	TGTGCCAGCAGTGATCACCCGAGCTCTGGAAACACCATATATTTT
TRBJ1-2	TRBV7-2	TRBD1	.	CASSLDSGQGVQIYGYTF	TGTGCCAGCAGCTTAGATAGCGGACAGGGAGTTCAGATCTATGGCTACACCTTC
TRBJ1-6	TRBV19	.	once	CASSADPINSPLHF	TGTGCCAGTAGCGCGGATCCCATCAATTCACCCCTCCACTTT
TRBJ2-4	TRBV12-2	.	.	CASRFLGREGLYF	TGTGCAAGTCGCTTCCTTGGTCGGGAAGGGTTGTACTTC